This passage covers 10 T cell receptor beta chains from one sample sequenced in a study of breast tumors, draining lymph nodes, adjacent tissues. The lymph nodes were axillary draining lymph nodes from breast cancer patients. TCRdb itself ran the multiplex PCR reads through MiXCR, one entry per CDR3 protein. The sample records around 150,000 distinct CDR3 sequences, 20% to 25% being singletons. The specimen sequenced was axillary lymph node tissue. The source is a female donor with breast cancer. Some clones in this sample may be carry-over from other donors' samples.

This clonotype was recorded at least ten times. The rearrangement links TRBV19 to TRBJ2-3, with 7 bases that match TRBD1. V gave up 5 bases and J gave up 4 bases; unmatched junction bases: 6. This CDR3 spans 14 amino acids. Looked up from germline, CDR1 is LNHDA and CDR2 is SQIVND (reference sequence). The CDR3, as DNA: TGTGCCAGTAGTCCCCGGACAGGCGCAGATACGCAGTATTTT. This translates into CASSPRTGADTQYF.

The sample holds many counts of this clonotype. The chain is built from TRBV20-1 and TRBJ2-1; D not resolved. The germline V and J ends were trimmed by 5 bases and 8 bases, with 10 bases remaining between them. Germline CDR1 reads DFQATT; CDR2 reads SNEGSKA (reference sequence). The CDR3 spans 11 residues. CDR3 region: CSAPVLYEQFF. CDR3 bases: TGCAGTGCTCCCGTATTGTATGAGCAGTTCTTC.

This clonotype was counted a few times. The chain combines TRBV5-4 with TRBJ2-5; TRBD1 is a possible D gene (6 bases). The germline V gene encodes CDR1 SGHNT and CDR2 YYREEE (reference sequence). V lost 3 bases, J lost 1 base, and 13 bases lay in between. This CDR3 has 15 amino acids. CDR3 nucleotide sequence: TGTGCCAGCAGCTCCGCTGGACAGACCCAAGAGACCCAGTACTTC. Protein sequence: CASSSAGQTQETQYF.

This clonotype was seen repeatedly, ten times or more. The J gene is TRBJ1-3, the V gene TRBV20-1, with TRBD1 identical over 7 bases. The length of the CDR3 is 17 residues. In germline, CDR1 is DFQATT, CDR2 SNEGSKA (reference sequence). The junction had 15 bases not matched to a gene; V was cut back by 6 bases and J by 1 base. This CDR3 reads CSALRGGQRLSGNTIYF. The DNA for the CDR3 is TGCAGTGCCCTAAGGGGGGGACAGAGACTTTCTGGAAACACCATATATTTT.

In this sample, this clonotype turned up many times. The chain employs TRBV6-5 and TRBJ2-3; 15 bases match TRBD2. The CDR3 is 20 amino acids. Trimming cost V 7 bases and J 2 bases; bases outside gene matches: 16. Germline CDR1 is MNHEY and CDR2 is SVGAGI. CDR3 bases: TGTGCCAGCACCCCTGGTGGACTAGCGGGAGGGCCGGTCTCCACAGATACGCAGTATTTT. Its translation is CASTPGGLAGGPVSTDTQYF.

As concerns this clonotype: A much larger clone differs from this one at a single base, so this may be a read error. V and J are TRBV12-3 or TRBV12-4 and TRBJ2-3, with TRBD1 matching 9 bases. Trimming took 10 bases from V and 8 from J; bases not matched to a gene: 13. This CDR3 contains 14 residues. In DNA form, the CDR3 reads TGTGCCACCAACACGACAGGGGGAATGGGTACGCAGTATTTT. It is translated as CATNTTGGMGTQYF.

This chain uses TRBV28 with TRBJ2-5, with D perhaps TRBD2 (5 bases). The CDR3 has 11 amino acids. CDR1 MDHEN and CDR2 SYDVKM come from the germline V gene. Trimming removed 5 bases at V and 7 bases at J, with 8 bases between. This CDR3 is CASSDEGTQYF. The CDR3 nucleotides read TGTGCCAGCAGTGACGAGGGGACCCAGTACTTC.

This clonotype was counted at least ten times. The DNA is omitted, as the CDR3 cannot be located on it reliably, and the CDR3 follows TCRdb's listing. CDR3: CASSLVGVGTAIF. The chain has TRBV7-9 and TRBJ2-7; the table's D call, TRBD1, was not checked against the DNA. The V gene's germline CDR1 is SEHNR and CDR2 FQNEAQ (reference sequence). The CDR3 extends over 13 residues, inclusive of both ends.

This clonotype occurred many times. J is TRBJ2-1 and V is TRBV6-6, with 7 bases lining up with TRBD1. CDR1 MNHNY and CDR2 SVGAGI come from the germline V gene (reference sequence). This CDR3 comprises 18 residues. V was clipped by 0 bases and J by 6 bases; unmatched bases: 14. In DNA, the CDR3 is TGTGCCAGCAGTTACTCCCCCCTACCCTTTACAGGGGCCAATGAGCAGTTCTTC. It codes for CASSYSPLPFTGANEQFF.

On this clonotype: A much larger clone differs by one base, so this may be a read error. CDR3 DNA sequence: TGTGCCCGCAAGCAGTACAGCAATCAGCCCCAGCATTTT. Translation gives CARKQYSNQPQHF. V and J are TRBV2 and TRBJ1-5, with unresolved D. The CDR3 runs 13 residues. V was trimmed by 11 bases and J by 1 base, leaving 12 bases between them. Germline assignment: CDR1 SNHLY and CDR2 FYNNEI.